These 29 T cell receptor beta chains were all obtained from the same sample, sequenced in a study of blood T cell repertoires in COVID-19. Assay: immunoSEQ multiplex PCR; the TCRdb copy retains only in-frame clones and omits some. The profile shows roughly 400,000 clones, approximately 91% of them singletons. The sequenced sample was PBMCs or T cells enriched from blood (not recorded which). Receptors were obtained from a young woman who had been exposed to COVID-19.

This clone is a singleton in its sample. The chain uses TRBV7-2 and TRBJ1-1; D remains ambiguous. The CDR3 totals 15 residues. Germline CDR1 SGHTA, CDR2 FQGNSA. V lost 1 base, J lost 1 base, and 10 bases lay in between. CDR3 sequence: CASSLDGLKNTEAFF. The CDR3 bases are TGTGCCAGCAGCTTAGACGGACTCAAGAACACTGAAGCTTTCTTT.

The chain is built from TRBV11-2 and TRBJ2-3; 7 bases match TRBD2. From germline, CDR1 is SGHAT and CDR2 FQNNGV. The V segment lost 4 bases and the J segment 14 bases; nucleotides outside the gene matches: 24. The CDR3 has 17 residues. CDR3 amino acids: CASSSESTGRPSTFAYF. CDR3 DNA: TGTGCCAGCAGCTCGGAGTCAACCGGGAGGCCCTCCACCTTCGCGTATTTT.

This clone showed up just once. This chain connects TRBV9 to TRBJ1-5; D gene unclear. The V end lost 0 bases, the J end lost 7 bases, and 14 bases lay between the germline ends. CDR3 length: 15 amino acids. Germline V CDR1 and CDR2: SGDLS, YYNGEE. The CDR3 is CASSVGPTMGQPQHF. CDR3 bases: TGTGCCAGCAGCGTAGGACCGACGATGGGCCAGCCCCAGCATTTT.

The CDR3 coding sequence is TGTGCCAGCAGCTTATGGTCCGGGGGGCACGGCACCGGGGAGCTGTTTTTT. It yields the protein CASSLWSGGHGTGELFF. The gene calls are TRBV7-2 and TRBJ2-2; possible D gene TRBD2, 7 bases. Trimming cost V 2 bases and J 4 bases, with 17 bases left between them. The CDR3 has 17 residues. The germline V gene has CDR1 SGHTA and CDR2 FQGNSA.

The CDR3 spells CASSPSGRNTEAFF. The CDR3 nucleotides are TGTGCCAGCAGCCCAAGCGGTCGGAACACTGAAGCTTTCTTT. V is TRBV9 and J is TRBJ1-1, with no clear D. CDR1 is SGDLS and CDR2 is YYNGEE in the germline V gene. The length of the CDR3 is 14 residues. V was shortened by 4 bases and J by 1 base, with 11 bases between the two germline ends. The variable domain in full, with the rest retrieved from reference TRBV9 and TRBJ1-1, is DSGVTQTPKHLITATGQRVTLRCSPRSGDLSVYWYQQSLDQGLQFLIQYYNGEERAKGNILERFSAQQFPDLHSELNLSSLELGDSALYFCASSPSGRNTEAFFGQGTRLTVV.

The DNA for the CDR3 is TGCGCCAGCAGCTTGGTCACTATAAGAAGCACAGATACGCAGTATTTT. It codes for CASSLVTIRSTDTQYF. The V and J genes are TRBV5-1 and TRBJ2-3; D uncertain. V lost 0 bases and J lost 0, with 11 bases in between. This CDR3 is 16 amino acids long. Per germline, CDR1 SGHRS and CDR2 YFSETQ.

The V call is TRBV4-1, the J call TRBJ2-1; 8 bases fit TRBD1. The CDR3 runs 14 residues. After removal of 0 bases from V and 8 bases from J, the junction contained 3 bases not matched to a gene. Germline V gene sequence: CDR1 MGHRA, CDR2 YSYEKL. DNA of the CDR3: TGCGCCAGCAGCCAAGACGACAGGGGCTATGAGCAGTTCTTC. Translated: CASSQDDRGYEQFF.

This chain connects TRBV6-5 to TRBJ1-2; 10 bases are shared with TRBD1. This CDR3 comprises 15 residues. Germline V gives CDR1 MNHEY, CDR2 SVGAGI. After removal of 6 bases from V and 6 bases from J, the junction contained 10 bases not matched to a gene. Written as DNA, the CDR3 is TGTGCCAGCAGGCCAACTTTAGGGACAGGGGATGGCTACACCTTC. Its protein product is CASRPTLGTGDGYTF.

The J gene is TRBJ2-3, the V gene TRBV5-1; 11 positions match TRBD2. J lost 5 bases, V lost 0 bases, and 5 bases had no gene match. This CDR3 is built from 16 residues. Per the germline V gene, CDR1 is SGHRS and CDR2 is YFSETQ. In DNA form, the CDR3 reads TGCGCCAGCAGCTTGGTGGGGACTAGCGGTTTAGATACGCAGTATTTT. Translating it yields CASSLVGTSGLDTQYF.

The rearrangement joins TRBV7-9 to TRBJ1-2; D perhaps matches TRBD1 (6 bases). Trimming pared 1 base from V and 4 bases from J, leaving 13 bases between. The CDR3 loop spans 15 amino acids. Germline V lookup: CDR1 SEHNR, CDR2 FQNEAQ (reference sequence). The CDR3 coding sequence is TGTGCCAGCAGCTTAGAAGGTACAGGGCCCTATGGCTACACCTTC. This gives the protein CASSLEGTGPYGYTF.

This clone was seen just once. The chain couples TRBV5-4 to TRBJ2-1, with 10 bases that match TRBD2. Per germline, CDR1 SGHNT and CDR2 YYREEE (reference sequence). The CDR3 runs 15 residues. V gave up 3 bases and J gave up 8 bases; unmatched junction bases: 8. CDR3 nucleotide sequence: TGTGCCAGCAGCTCGAGGACTAGCGGTGACTATGAGCAGTTCTTC. Translation gives CASSSRTSGDYEQFF.

This sequence joins TRBV5-8 and TRBJ2-7; D gene uncertain. Germline V CDR1 and CDR2: SGHTS, YDEGEE. V gave up 0 bases and J gave up 3 bases, with 7 bases separating them. The CDR3 is 13 amino acids. CDR3 amino acids: CASSLGGDYEQYF. In DNA form, the CDR3 reads TGTGCCAGCAGCTTGGGTGGAGACTACGAGCAGTACTTC.

The V gene is TRBV5-1, the J gene TRBJ2-1; D gene uncertain. This CDR3 is 16 amino acids long. The V end lost 6 bases, the J end lost 2 bases, and 18 bases lay between the germline ends. Germline V gene sequence: CDR1 SGHRS, CDR2 YFSETQ. The CDR3 sequence is CASTAKAFPTYNEQFF. In DNA, the CDR3 is TGCGCCAGCACCGCCAAAGCATTCCCAACCTACAATGAGCAGTTCTTC.

The V and J genes are TRBV7-9 and TRBJ1-2; D ambiguous. Trimming pared 5 bases from V and 4 bases from J, leaving 8 bases between. There are 12 residues in the CDR3. CDR1 is SEHNR and CDR2 is FQNEAQ in the germline V gene (reference sequence). In nucleotides, the CDR3 is TGTGCCAGCAGCCAGGACTTCTATGGCTACACCTTC. It codes for CASSQDFYGYTF. The full variable domain, completed using reference TRBV7-9 and TRBJ1-2, is DTGVSQNPRHKITKRGQNVTFRCDPISEHNRLYWYRQTLGQGPEFLTYFQNEAQLEKSRLLSDRFSAERPKGSFSTLEIQRTEQGDSAMYLCASSQDFYGYTFGSGTRLTVV.

A single count supports this clone. The gene calls are TRBV28 and TRBJ2-7; 9 nucleotides align to TRBD2. V was clipped by 6 bases and J by 6 bases; unmatched bases: 12. There are 15 residues in the CDR3. The germline V gene encodes CDR1 MDHEN and CDR2 SYDVKM. CDR3 loop: CASSPPGLARSEQYF. As DNA, the CDR3 is TGTGCCAGCAGCCCACCGGGACTAGCAAGAAGCGAGCAGTACTTC.

The chain employs TRBV6-5 and TRBJ1-1; a possible D gene is TRBD1 (5 bases). Trimming removed 6 bases at V and 1 base at J, with 9 bases between. The CDR3 contains 13 residues. CDR1 and CDR2 from the germline V gene are MNHEY and SVGAGI. As DNA, the CDR3 is TGTGCCAGCAGGGGTACAGGGAACACTGAAGCTTTCTTT. It encodes CASRGTGNTEAFF.

For this clone: An end of the junction differs from the germline gene, which may be a read error. V gene TRBV2 combines with J gene TRBJ1-5; D is undetermined. The CDR3 consists of 15 residues. Per germline, CDR1 SNHLY and CDR2 FYNNEI. CDR3 nucleotide sequence: TGTGCCAGCAGGGAAGGAGAACCTAGCAATCAGCCCCAGCATTTT. It specifies CASREGEPSNQPQHF.

The chain recombines TRBV19 with TRBJ1-2, with 7 bases lining up with TRBD1. CDR3 length equals 16 residues. CDR1 and CDR2 from the germline V gene are LNHDA and SQIVND (reference sequence). Unmatched junction bases numbered 17, after V lost 7 bases and J lost 6 bases. The CDR3 bases are TGTGCCAGTACGGGGCCAGGGTCGGGACAGCGAAATGGCTACACCTTC. Protein sequence: CASTGPGSGQRNGYTF.

The J gene is TRBJ1-1, the V gene TRBV12-3 or TRBV12-4, with D unresolved. This CDR3 is built from 13 residues. Trimming removed 11 bases at V and 3 bases at J, with 16 bases between. The CDR3 DNA reads as TGTGCCCAACGGGAGAGGGCGGACACTGAAGCTTTCTTT. It encodes CAQRERADTEAFF.

The rearrangement joins TRBV12-3 or TRBV12-4 to TRBJ1-2, with a tentative D call TRBD1 (5 bases). This CDR3 contains 13 residues. The V end lost 3 bases, the J end lost 4 bases, and 9 bases lay between the germline ends. CDR3 sequence (DNA): TGTGCCAGCAGTTTCCAGGGTGTCTATGGCTACACCTTC. It encodes CASSFQGVYGYTF.

This chain joins TRBV24-1 and TRBJ2-3; 10 nucleotides line up with TRBD1. The ends lost 9 bases at V and 9 bases at J; junction bases unmatched: 11. Germline V gene lookup returns CDR1 KGHDR and CDR2 SFDVKD. This CDR3 region has 14 residues. As DNA, the CDR3 is TGTGCCACCGCAGGGACAGGGGTTGGAGTGACGCAGTATTTT. Protein product: CATAGTGVGVTQYF.

This clone has more than one count but fewer than ten. The chain combines TRBV6-5 with TRBJ1-2; D is unclear. Germline-derived CDR1 and CDR2 are MNHEY and SVGAGI. Trimming shortened V by 8 bases and J by 2 bases, and 18 bases separated the two germline ends. The CDR3 loop spans 15 amino acids. CDR3 bases: TGTGCCAGCGCTGTCAATGGAGCCCCAAACTATGGCTACACCTTC. This codes for CASAVNGAPNYGYTF.

The V gene is TRBV28, the J gene TRBJ2-7; 13 bases are a match to TRBD2. Germline CDR1 reads MDHEN; CDR2 reads SYDVKM. With 3 bases clipped from V and 2 bases from J, the junction kept 10 bases outside the gene matches. The CDR3 covers 18 residues. In DNA form, the CDR3 reads TGTGCCAGCAGTTTGCCCTCGTTTACTAGCGGGGGGGCCTACGAGCAGTACTTC. Its protein is CASSLPSFTSGGAYEQYF.

V is TRBV18 and J is TRBJ2-1, with a tentative D call TRBD1 (8 bases). Trimming stripped 3 bases from V and 15 bases from J, with 27 bases between. Per germline, CDR1 KGHSH and CDR2 LQKENI. The CDR3 sequence is 16 residues long. The CDR3 here is CASSPRTGREAVSRFF. DNA of the CDR3: TGTGCCAGCTCACCGAGGACAGGGAGGGAAGCGGTCTCGCGGTTCTTC.

V and J are TRBV5-1 and TRBJ2-1; TRBD2 matches 9 bases. Germline V gene lookup returns CDR1 SGHRS and CDR2 YFSETQ. This CDR3 contains 17 residues. The V gene end was trimmed by 4 bases and the J gene end by 0 bases; junction bases not matched to a gene: 8. The CDR3 is CASSEGAGGLSYNEQFF. In nucleotides, the CDR3 is TGCGCCAGCAGCGAGGGAGCGGGGGGCCTCTCCTACAATGAGCAGTTCTTC.

The table lists this clone with a count of one. The chain uses TRBV11-3 and TRBJ2-5, with TRBD2 identical over 7 bases. Germline CDR1 SGHNT, CDR2 YENEEA. There are 13 residues in the CDR3. The trim removed 5 bases at V and 4 bases at J, leaving 4 bases unmatched. The CDR3 nucleotides read TGTGCCAGCAGCCCCTCGGGGGGAGAGACCCAGTACTTC. This gives the protein CASSPSGGETQYF.

This clone appeared a few times. The chain recombines TRBV7-9 with TRBJ2-3; 9 nucleotides align to TRBD1. The length of the CDR3 is 16 residues. Germline V gene sequence: CDR1 SEHNR, CDR2 FQNEAQ (reference sequence). V lost 5 bases and J lost 7; bases outside the gene matches: 13. In DNA, the CDR3 is TGTGCCAGCAGCCTGGCAAGGACAGGGGCGCAGAATACGCAGTATTTT. Translating it yields CASSLARTGAQNTQYF.

The chain is built from TRBV27 and TRBJ1-2, with 8 bases lining up with TRBD1. Per germline, CDR1 MNHEY and CDR2 SMNVEV (reference sequence). J gave up 5 bases and V 5 bases, and 7 bases lay outside the gene matches. The CDR3 spans 14 residues. CDR3 DNA: TGTGCCAGCAGTGATGGACAGGGCAGGTATGGCTACACCTTC. The encoded protein is CASSDGQGRYGYTF.

The chain combines TRBV4-2 with TRBJ2-7; TRBD1 aligns across 9 bases. Germline values: CDR1 LGHNA, CDR2 YNFKEQ. The CDR3 contains 13 residues. V was pared by 0 bases and J by 11 bases, with 5 bases of the junction left unmatched. The CDR3 nucleotides are TGTGCCAGCAGCCAAGATCACGGGACAGGGAAGTACTTC. It specifies CASSQDHGTGKYF.